Listed here are 2 T cell receptor beta chains from one sample, sequenced in a study of T cell repertoires in cytomegalovirus infection. TCRdb processed the reads anew with MiXCR; each CDR3 protein has one entry. The sample records 150,000 to 200,000 distinct CDR3 sequences, roughly a fifth being singletons. Sequenced: PBMCs. Receptors originate from a human donor in good health (CMV status not recorded). Some clones in this sample may be carry-over from other donors' samples.

The CDR3 coding sequence is TGTGCCAGCGGCTCGACAGGAGCAAGCAATCAGCCCCAGCATTTT. It yields the protein CASGSTGASNQPQHF. This sequence joins TRBV7-8 and TRBJ1-5; D perhaps matches TRBD1 (6 bases). This CDR3 comprises 15 residues. V was clipped by 8 bases and J by 1 base, with 15 bases between them. The germline gives CDR1 SGHVS, CDR2 FQNEAQ. The full variable domain, completed using reference TRBV7-8 and TRBJ1-5, is GAGVSQSPRYKVAKRGQDVALRCDPISGHVSLFWYQQALGQGPEFLTYFQNEAQLDKSGLPSDRFFAERPEGSVSTLKIQRTQQEDSAVYLCASGSTGASNQPQHFGDGTRLSIL.

The CDR3 loop reads CASSQDSIQRAIGDTQYF. In DNA form, the CDR3 reads TGTGCCAGCAGCCAAGACAGTATCCAGAGGGCCATAGGGGATACGCAGTATTTT. V gene TRBV14 combines with J gene TRBJ2-3, with D possibly TRBD2 on 5 matching bases. Germline V gene sequence: CDR1 SGHDN, CDR2 FVKESK. The CDR3 has 18 residues. The V end was cut by 0 bases, the J end by 6 bases, with 22 bases between.